This passage covers 3 T cell receptor beta chains from one sample sequenced in a study of OX40 agonist ivuxolimab in advanced cancers. Sequenced by immunoSEQ multiplex PCR; TCRdb stores in-frame clones only, minus some. The sample consists of tens of thousands of clones, roughly nine tenths of them appearing once. The material sequenced was CD4+ or CD8+ T cells sorted from blood, taken in a trial of the OX40 agonist ivuxolimab. The receptor set was obtained from an adult with an advanced solid tumor such as melanoma, head and neck, liver or kidney cancer.

The chain couples TRBV7-2 to TRBJ2-3; D uncertain. The CDR3 length is 14 residues. The germline gives CDR1 SGHTA, CDR2 FQGNSA. Trimming stripped 1 base from V and 0 bases from J, with 5 bases between. The CDR3 DNA is TGTGCCAGCAGCTTAGTGACTAGCACAGATACGCAGTATTTT. Amino acid sequence: CASSLVTSTDTQYF.

The genes are TRBV4-2 and TRBJ2-7, with D possibly matching TRBD2 (5 bases). V was cut by 0 bases and J by 1 base, with 13 bases left in between. CDR1 is LGHNA and CDR2 is YNFKEQ in the germline V gene. The CDR3 has 16 amino acids. The CDR3, as DNA: TGTGCCAGCAGCCAAGATCATGGCGGGTCGTCCTACGAGCAGTACTTC. It encodes CASSQDHGGSSYEQYF.

This chain joins TRBV28 and TRBJ2-7; TRBD1 matches at 9 bases. The CDR3 is made up of 14 amino acids. With V trimmed by 5 bases and J by 7 bases, 9 bases remained unmatched. Germline V CDR1 and CDR2: MDHEN, SYDVKM. CDR3 sequence (DNA): TGTGCCAGCAGTCATCGGGTGGGGACAGGGGAGCAGTACTTC. This encodes CASSHRVGTGEQYF.